The TCR beta chain described here comes from a study of long-term antiretroviral therapy in people with HIV. At the level of the study: The earliest specimens came about a decade ahead of the 2015 immediate-ART recommendation.

Turning to this clone: As yet, its antigen is unknown.

V lost 0 bases and J lost 0, with 6 bases in between. Looked up from germline, CDR1 is PRHDT and CDR2 is FYEKMQ (reference sequence). This CDR3 spans 14 amino acids. Study-level results: Pre-ART-expanded clones dominated the repertoire at all time points. An increase in diversity followed ART, yet levels stayed below transplant donor controls.

They ran version v3.0 of the immunoSEQ assay at survey level. Sequencing was performed with immunoSEQ multiplex PCR; in TCRdb, only in-frame clones are kept and a portion is missing. The sample contains tens of thousands of clones, 95% of which appear only once. This specimen consisted of unsorted PBMCs, obtained 5.3 years after starting antiretroviral therapy. The genes are TRBV13 and TRBJ2-7; D gene unclear. This sequence originates from a man aged 25 to 45 with HIV. DNA for the CDR3: TGTGCCAGCAGCTTAGGTCGGATCTCCTACGAGCAGTACTTC. It is translated as CASSLGRISYEQYF.